This TCR beta chain was identified during a study of shared clonotypes between healthy human individuals. Study outcomes and limitations: Clonotypes not shared had lower generation probabilities than those common to all four donors. The low donor count limited represented genetic and exposure-history diversity. Investigators expected sequencing depth to affect clonotype sharing among donors.

Only a few counts were recorded for this clone. What it binds is not known. The donors were all Caucasian adults (living in Nashville, Tennessee). Some clones are missing from TCRdb's copy, which holds only in-frame ones; the method was immunoSEQ multiplex PCR. The sample records approximately 1,000,000 clones, about 80% being singletons. The CDR3 length is 14 residues. Trimming removed 3 bases from V and 5 bases from J, with 11 bases in between. From germline, CDR1 is LNHDA and CDR2 SQIVND (reference sequence). Specimen: memory CD4+ T cells from PBMCs. Noted subset: CD45RA-negative fraction. V usage is TRBV19 and J usage is TRBJ1-5; D might be TRBD1 (6 bases). The origin of this receptor is a young man in good health. Some clones in this sample may be carry-over from other donors' samples. The CDR3 sequence: CASSIRQGYQPQHF. DNA of the CDR3: TGTGCCAGTAGTATCCGGCAGGGGTATCAGCCCCAGCATTTT.